This TCR beta chain stems from a study of T cells after yellow fever vaccination. This clonotype was counted only a few times. TCRdb used MiXCR to reprocess the 5' RACE reads, holding one entry per CDR3 protein. This sample carries about 550,000 distinct CDR3 sequences, 15% to 20% of them seen once, and the ten largest clones take 13% to 15%. Trimming pared 5 bases from V and 5 bases from J, leaving 13 bases between. The CDR3 runs to 14 residues. The TCR was taken from a young man who received the YFV17D yellow fever vaccine. The chain employs TRBV12-3 or TRBV12-4 and TRBJ2-1; possible D gene TRBD2, 6 bases. Sample: PBMCs, taken 15 days after the yellow fever booster vaccination. The CDR3 DNA reads TGTGCCAGCAGTGCGGGATCAGCCAACAATGAGCAGTTCTTC. Translating gives CASSAGSANNEQFF.